The 18 T cell receptor beta chains listed next were all sequenced from one sample in a study of blood T cell repertoires in COVID-19. The repertoire was sequenced with immunoSEQ multiplex PCR; TCRdb's copy has only in-frame clones and lacks some. The sample shows 65,000 to 85,000 clones, about 90% of them seen only once. Sequencing used peripheral blood. The receptor set was obtained from a human donor in a cohort sampled during active COVID-19.

The chain carries TRBV7-9 and TRBJ2-3; the D gene is possibly TRBD2 (5 bases). The germline V gene encodes CDR1 SEHNR and CDR2 FQNEAQ (reference sequence). The CDR3 has 12 amino acids. V was pared by 6 bases and J by 5 bases, with 9 bases between. The CDR3 loop reads CASRLEVDTQYF. In nucleotides, the CDR3 is TGTGCCAGCAGACTAGAGGTAGATACGCAGTATTTT.

This rearrangement joins TRBV11-1 to TRBJ2-1; 9 nucleotides line up with TRBD2. V lost 1 base, J lost 7 bases, and 5 bases stayed unmatched. Germline assignment: CDR1 SGHAT and CDR2 FQDESV (reference sequence). The CDR3 contains 15 residues. The CDR3 protein is CASSLGGSGRNEQFF. The DNA of the CDR3 is TGTGCCAGCAGCTTAGGCGGTAGCGGGAGAAATGAGCAGTTCTTC.

The table lists this clone with a count of one. The CDR3 region has the DNA TGTGCCAGCTCACCGAGGACTAGGCAAGATACGCAGTATTTT. Amino acids: CASSPRTRQDTQYF. The chain carries TRBV18 and TRBJ2-3; 7 bases match TRBD2. V gave up 3 bases and J gave up 5 bases; unmatched junction bases: 5. This CDR3 region has 14 residues. Germline loops: CDR1 KGHSH, CDR2 LQKENI.

The count of this clone is one. The sample holds other DNA sequences that translate to the same CDR3. V is TRBV5-1 and J is TRBJ1-4; 9 bases align to TRBD1. CDR3 size: 15 residues. V lost 0 bases, J lost 7 bases, and 4 bases stayed unmatched. Germline V gene sequence: CDR1 SGHRS, CDR2 YFSETQ. CDR3 sequence: CASSLEGQGGEKLFF. The CDR3 region has the DNA TGCGCCAGCAGCTTGGAGGGACAGGGAGGTGAAAAACTGTTTTTT.

This clone is a singleton in its sample. This chain uses TRBV6-1 with TRBJ2-2; D unresolved. CDR3 length: 14 residues. Germline CDR1 reads MNHNS; CDR2 reads SASEGT. Between the trimmed V and J ends, which lost 2 bases and 4 bases, there was a span of 8 bases. CDR3: CASSEIAPTGELFF. The CDR3 nucleotides are TGTGCCAGCAGTGAAATAGCCCCCACCGGGGAGCTGTTTTTT.

This clone has a handful of counts. This chain uses TRBV27 with TRBJ1-5; 8 bases are shared with TRBD1. The length of the CDR3 is 13 residues. Per germline, CDR1 MNHEY and CDR2 SMNVEV (reference sequence). Trimming removed 5 bases from V and 6 bases from J; junction bases left unmatched: 3. The CDR3 loop is CASSRTGSQPQHF. The DNA of the CDR3 is TGTGCCAGCAGTCGGACAGGGAGTCAGCCCCAGCATTTT.

This clone has just a few counts. The genes are TRBV2 and TRBJ2-7; 9 nucleotides match TRBD2. This CDR3 region has 15 residues. V gave up 3 bases and J gave up 2 bases; unmatched junction bases: 5. Germline V gives CDR1 SNHLY, CDR2 FYNNEI. The CDR3 coding sequence is TGTGCCAGCAGTGAGACGGCGGGGGGGCCCTACGAGCAGTACTTC. It translates to CASSETAGGPYEQYF.

This chain joins TRBV12-5 and TRBJ1-6, with D maybe TRBD1 (5 bases). This CDR3 is built from 13 residues. Germline CDR1 and CDR2: LGHNT and FRNRAP. V lost 9 bases to trimming and J lost 6 bases, with 12 bases between them. CDR3 residues: CARTGDGNSPLHF. The DNA of the CDR3 is TGTGCTAGGACGGGGGACGGTAATTCACCCCTCCACTTT.

The rearrangement links TRBV5-1 to TRBJ1-2, with D possibly TRBD1 on 5 matching bases. V was cut by 3 bases and J by 8 bases, with 17 bases left in between. From germline, CDR1 is SGHRS and CDR2 YFSETQ. This CDR3 contains 14 residues. For the CDR3, the DNA is TGCGCCAGCAGCTCGAATCAGGGTGAGAGCGGCTACACCTTC. Protein: CASSSNQGESGYTF. Drawing the rest from reference TRBV5-1 and TRBJ1-2, the complete variable domain is KAGVTQTPRYLIKTRGQQVTLSCSPISGHRSVSWYQQTPGQGLQFLFEYFSETQRNKGNFPGRFSGRQFSNSRSEMNVSTLELGDSALYLCASSSNQGESGYTFGSGTRLTVV.

A single count supports this clone. V and J are TRBV12-3 or TRBV12-4 and TRBJ1-1; D is ambiguous. This CDR3 is 12 amino acids long. Trimming removed 3 bases at V and 4 bases at J, with 6 bases between. The CDR3 reads CASSFVLTEAFF. CDR3 coding DNA: TGTGCCAGCAGTTTCGTCCTCACTGAAGCTTTCTTT.

This clone was seen a handful of times. The CDR3 coding sequence is TGCAGTGCTAGTTCCCCGGGAGTTACTTTTGAGCAGTACTTC. Its protein is CSASSPGVTFEQYF. The V call is TRBV20-1, the J call TRBJ2-7, with D perhaps TRBD2 (6 bases). The germline V gene encodes CDR1 DFQATT and CDR2 SNEGSKA (reference sequence). V was clipped by 3 bases and J by 7 bases, with 19 bases between them. CDR3 length equals 14 residues.

This clone was picked up one time. The gene calls are TRBV6-5 and TRBJ2-7; TRBD1 agrees at 8 bases. Germline assignment: CDR1 MNHEY and CDR2 SVGAGI. The CDR3 spans 12 residues. V lost 7 bases and J lost 2; bases outside the gene matches: 1. The CDR3: CASKGQAYEQYF. CDR3 in DNA: TGTGCCAGCAAGGGACAGGCCTACGAGCAGTACTTC.

The CDR3 is CASSLRGLSYEQYF. The CDR3 nucleotides are TGTGCCAGCAGTCTTAGGGGCCTTTCCTACGAGCAGTACTTC. The chain combines TRBV28 with TRBJ2-7; TRBD1 might be the D (5 bases). This CDR3 is 14 amino acids long. Germline V gene lookup returns CDR1 MDHEN and CDR2 SYDVKM. V lost 5 bases to trimming and J lost 1 base, with 12 bases between them.

This sequence joins TRBV5-1 and TRBJ1-2; TRBD1 aligns across 7 bases. V lost 2 bases to trimming and J lost 5 bases; unmatched junction nucleotides: 12. Germline-derived CDR1 and CDR2 are SGHRS and YFSETQ. This CDR3 is built from 16 residues. The CDR3 protein is CASSFRPGQDSYGYTF. In DNA, the CDR3 is TGCGCCAGCAGCTTTAGACCTGGACAGGACTCTTATGGCTACACCTTC. Looking up the rest from reference TRBV5-1 and TRBJ1-2 gives the full variable domain: KAGVTQTPRYLIKTRGQQVTLSCSPISGHRSVSWYQQTPGQGLQFLFEYFSETQRNKGNFPGRFSGRQFSNSRSEMNVSTLELGDSALYLCASSFRPGQDSYGYTFGSGTRLTVV.

The genes are TRBV7-8 and TRBJ1-5; 11 bases fit TRBD1. Germline CDR1 reads SGHVS; CDR2 reads FQNEAQ. The CDR3 consists of 17 residues. Unmatched junction bases numbered 13, after V lost 4 bases and J lost 8 bases. DNA for the CDR3: TGTGCCAGCAGCTGGGGAGGACAGGGGGCAATCAGGGAGCCCCAGCATTTT. This sequence encodes CASSWGGQGAIREPQHF. Looking up the rest from reference TRBV7-8 and TRBJ1-5 gives the full variable domain: GAGVSQSPRYKVAKRGQDVALRCDPISGHVSLFWYQQALGQGPEFLTYFQNEAQLDKSGLPSDRFFAERPEGSVSTLKIQRTQQEDSAVYLCASSWGGQGAIREPQHFGDGTRLSIL.

The chain couples TRBV5-1 to TRBJ1-1, with 8 bases matching TRBD1. This CDR3 contains 13 residues. With V trimmed by 4 bases and J by 4 bases, 3 bases remained unmatched. CDR1 SGHRS and CDR2 YFSETQ come from the germline V gene. The DNA for the CDR3 is TGCGCCAGCAGCCTGACAGGGGTCACTGAAGCTTTCTTT. Translated: CASSLTGVTEAFF.

The rearrangement joins TRBV6-1 to TRBJ1-4; D might be TRBD1 (5 bases). The CDR3 loop spans 14 amino acids. The V and J ends lost 0 bases and 6 bases respectively, with 8 bases between them. CDR1 and CDR2 (germline): MNHNS, SASEGT. CDR3 nucleotides: TGTGCCAGCAGTGAAGCGTTAGGGGATGAAAAACTGTTTTTT. Translation gives CASSEALGDEKLFF.

This chain links TRBV2 with TRBJ2-5; tentative D call: TRBD2 (6 bases). Germline V gene lookup returns CDR1 SNHLY and CDR2 FYNNEI. The CDR3 extends over 13 amino acids. V gave up 4 bases and J gave up 5 bases, with 11 bases separating them. The CDR3 nucleotides are TGTGCCAGCAGTGTTGCGGGGCGGGAGACCCAGTACTTC. This encodes CASSVAGRETQYF.